The present T cell receptor beta chain was sequenced within a study of T cell repertoires in cytomegalovirus infection. TCRdb analysed the reads with MiXCR anew, one entry per CDR3 protein. In the table there are roughly 230,000 distinct CDR3 sequences, under 25% of which are singletons. CDR3 size: 13 residues. V lost 1 base to trimming and J lost 5 bases, with 8 bases between them. The germline V gene has CDR1 SEHNR and CDR2 FQNEAQ (reference sequence). The clonotype was recovered from a human donor in good health (CMV status not recorded). Some clones in this sample may be carry-over from other donors' samples. Sequencing input: CD8+ T cells from PBMCs. V is TRBV7-9 and J is TRBJ1-1; D not certain. As DNA, the CDR3 is TGTGCCAGCAGCTTAGGAGATTGGACTGAAGCTTTCTTT. Protein: CASSLGDWTEAFF.